These T cell receptor beta chains were read from a single sample in a study of regulatory T cells in long-lasting Graves disease. TCRdb called the multiplex PCR reads again in MiXCR, with one record for every CDR3 protein. The sample has some 350,000 distinct CDR3 sequences; about 16% are singletons. The same data also went into a second study, on T cells in Graves' hyperthyroidism and ophthalmopathy.

The sequencing here drew on peripheral blood mononuclear cells (PBMCs), taken at new diagnosis, from a patient treated with antithyroid drugs. The source is a woman in her late teens or twenties with Graves disease. The CDR3 runs from the conserved cysteine through the conserved F or W. D genes are given only for firm matches. Not every row has a clone size; where given, it reads once, few, many or a size class.

clone_size d_call j_call v_call cdr3_aa cdr3_nt
many NA TRBJ2-5 TRBV27 CASSPDQETQYF TGTGCCAGCAGCCCCGACCAAGAGACCCAGTACTTC
many NA TRBJ2-7 TRBV16 CASSPTWGQNSYEQYF TGTGCCAGCAGCCCCACGTGGGGTCAGAACTCCTACGAGCAGTACTTC
NA TRBD1 TRBJ2-7 TRBV30 CAWTKGTENYEQYF TGTGCCTGGACCAAGGGGACAGAAAACTACGAGCAGTACTTC
NA TRBD1 TRBJ1-1 TRBV6-1 CASSPTGIGNTEAFF TGTGCCAGCAGCCCGACAGGGATTGGGAACACTGAAGCTTTCTTT
many NA TRBJ1-5 TRBV18 CASSPTGGNQPQHF TGTGCCAGCAGCCCGACGGGCGGCAATCAGCCCCAGCATTTT
NA NA TRBJ2-6 TRBV6-2/TRBV6-3 CATTVGSNSGANVLTF TGTGCCACCACTGTGGGTTCTAATTCTGGGGCCAACGTCCTGACTTTC
once NA TRBJ1-5 TRBV4-1 CASSQDWAGPMKVQPQHF TGCGCCAGCAGCCAAGATTGGGCGGGACCCATGAAGGTTCAGCCCCAGCATTTT
many NA TRBJ1-2 TRBV2 CASSETDLAGGYTF TGTGCCAGCAGTGAAACCGACCTCGCCGGAGGCTACACCTTC
many NA TRBJ2-1 TRBV29-1 CSVDIGSVNEQFF TGCAGCGTTGACATCGGGAGCGTAAATGAGCAGTTCTTC
many NA TRBJ2-7 TRBV6-1 CASNVELHYEQYF TGTGCCAGCAATGTCGAGCTCCACTACGAGCAGTACTTC
NA TRBD2 TRBJ2-1 TRBV30 CAWSVLAVSYNEQFF TGTGCCTGGAGTGTACTAGCGGTCTCCTACAATGAGCAGTTCTTC
NA NA TRBJ2-4 TRBV19 CASSSTPHLAKNIQYF TGTGCCAGTAGTTCCACCCCACATCTAGCCAAAAACATTCAGTACTTC
many NA TRBJ1-2 TRBV28 CASSAGEYGYTF TGTGCCAGCAGCGCAGGGGAGTATGGCTACACCTTC
NA TRBD1 TRBJ2-1 TRBV19 CASSNQGQLQQFF TGTGCCAGTAGTAACCAGGGACAGCTACAGCAGTTCTTC
many TRBD1 TRBJ1-5 TRBV7-2 CASSRQGAVNQPQHF TGTGCCAGCAGCCGACAGGGGGCGGTAAATCAGCCCCAGCATTTT
NA NA TRBJ1-2 TRBV2 CASTSAANYGYTF TGTGCCAGCACAAGCGCGGCTAACTATGGCTACACCTTC
NA NA TRBJ1-1 TRBV4-1 CASSSQTGNTEAFF TGCGCCAGCAGTTCGCAGACAGGGAACACTGAAGCTTTCTTT
many NA TRBJ2-3 TRBV6-1 CASSLTGEADTQYF TGTGCCAGCAGCCTTACAGGGGAGGCAGATACGCAGTATTTT
many NA TRBJ2-3 TRBV2 CASGWDKGTDTQYF TGTGCCAGCGGGTGGGACAAGGGCACAGATACGCAGTATTTT
many NA TRBJ1-1 TRBV6-1 CASPYLGRVQRKNTEAFF TGTGCCAGCCCTTATTTGGGCAGGGTGCAAAGAAAGAACACTGAAGCTTTCTTT
few NA TRBJ1-1 TRBV20-1 CSARVPGNTEAFF TGCAGTGCTAGAGTCCCCGGTAACACTGAAGCTTTCTTT
many NA TRBJ2-3 TRBV7-6 CASSLGARNTDTQYF TGTGCCAGCAGCTTAGGGGCTAGAAACACAGATACGCAGTATTTT
many NA TRBJ1-3 TRBV18 CASSPPSQLQTTIYF TGTGCCAGCTCACCACCGAGCCAGCTACAGACCACCATATATTTT
few NA TRBJ1-1 TRBV19 CASHRRLNTEAFF TGTGCCAGTCACAGGCGGTTAAACACTGAAGCTTTCTTT
few TRBD2 TRBJ2-3 TRBV10-3 CAIVGGVDGKTSDTQYF TGTGCCATCGTCGGGGGGGTCGACGGAAAAACCTCAGATACGCAGTATTTT
many TRBD1 TRBJ2-2 TRBV6-2/TRBV6-3 CASSPLQGYGELFF TGTGCCAGCAGTCCCCTACAGGGGTACGGGGAGCTGTTTTTT
many NA TRBJ1-5 TRBV27 CASSFGSRQPQHF TGTGCCAGCAGTTTTGGTTCGAGGCAGCCCCAGCATTTT
many NA TRBJ2-3 TRBV2 CASTIDRWATDTQYF TGTGCCAGCACAATTGACAGGTGGGCCACAGATACGCAGTATTTT
NA TRBD2 TRBJ2-1 TRBV7-3 CASSLGLAGGFSSYNEQFF TGTGCCAGCAGCCTAGGACTAGCGGGAGGGTTTAGTTCCTACAATGAGCAGTTCTTC
many NA TRBJ1-2 TRBV12-3/TRBV12-4 CASSLALQGYGYTF TGTGCCAGCAGTTTAGCGCTACAGGGCTATGGCTACACCTTC
NA TRBD1 TRBJ2-3 TRBV6-1 CASSKPGQGADTQYF TGTGCCAGCAGTAAACCGGGACAGGGGGCGGATACGCAGTATTTT
few NA TRBJ2-7 TRBV9 CASSVAALSYEQYF TGTGCCAGCAGCGTTGCAGCGCTCTCCTACGAGCAGTACTTC
NA NA TRBJ2-1 TRBV5-1 CASFSRCGRGTYNEQFF TGCGCCAGCTTCAGTCGCTGCGGGCGGGGTACCTACAATGAGCAGTTCTTC
many TRBD2 TRBJ2-7 TRBV10-3 CAISESGSGVSGEQYF TGTGCCATCAGTGAGTCGGGTAGCGGGGTTTCGGGAGAGCAGTACTTC
NA TRBD1 TRBJ2-7 TRBV12-3/TRBV12-4 CASAKPGQAYEQYF TGTGCCAGCGCAAAACCGGGACAGGCCTACGAGCAGTACTTC
many TRBD2 TRBJ2-7 TRBV29-1 CSARGGATYEQYF TGCAGCGCCCGGGGGGGCGCAACCTACGAGCAGTACTTC
many NA TRBJ2-3 TRBV6-2/TRBV6-3 CASSEFPRPDTQYF TGTGCCAGCAGTGAATTCCCCAGGCCAGATACGCAGTATTTT
few NA TRBJ1-3 TRBV9 CASSVEGGSGNTIYF TGTGCCAGCAGCGTAGAAGGGGGGTCTGGAAACACCATATATTTT
few NA TRBJ1-6 TRBV14 CASSQDRVPNSPLHF TGTGCCAGCAGCCAAGATAGGGTGCCTAATTCACCCCTCCACTTT
NA TRBD1 TRBJ2-3 TRBV6-1 CASSAVVTGGFTDTQYF TGTGCCAGCAGTGCTGTTGTGACAGGGGGCTTCACAGATACGCAGTATTTT
many TRBD2 TRBJ2-1 TRBV30 CAWLAGGPNEQFF TGTGCCTGGTTAGCGGGAGGGCCCAATGAGCAGTTCTTC
many TRBD2 TRBJ2-3 TRBV20-1 CSARGVLAGDTQYF TGCAGTGCTCGTGGTGTACTAGCGGGAGATACGCAGTATTTT
few NA TRBJ2-7 TRBV15 CATSREGPVYEQYF TGTGCCACCAGCAGAGAGGGTCCCGTCTACGAGCAGTACTTC
many TRBD1 TRBJ1-1 TRBV10-1 CASNPGTGGTEAFF TGCGCCAGCAACCCTGGGACAGGGGGCACTGAAGCTTTCTTT
many NA TRBJ2-5 TRBV13 CASSKQVETQYF TGTGCCAGCAGCAAACAGGTCGAGACCCAGTACTTC